The entry below gives a single T cell receptor beta chain sequence along with its context. No antigen is known for it. This sample is part of a study of identical twins. Notes on the study in general: Insertions were reduced in abundant cord blood beta clonotypes but not in memory repertoires. A cross-sectional statistical analysis, not follow-up of the same donors, supported the conclusions. Zero-insertion analyses were open to partial confounding by invariant MAIT and iNKT cells.

CDR1 is SGHRS and CDR2 is YFSETQ in the germline V gene. V lost 8 bases and J 0 bases, leaving 15 bases between the germline ends. The CDR3 is 14 amino acids. TCRdb independently ran MiXCR on the 5' RACE reads; one entry per CDR3 protein. The sample yields some 730,000 distinct CDR3 sequences, 15% to 20% seen once. This sample also appeared in a second study, on T cells expressing NK-cell markers. That paper notes: The CD3+CD56-NKG2C+ fraction was also led by these clonotypes in several donors.

The rearrangement uses TRBV5-1 and TRBJ2-7; tentative D call: TRBD1 (6 bases). The receptor's source is a woman in her late teens or twenties in good health. The sample comprised PBMCs. The CDR3 here is CASSTGHSSYEQYF. For the CDR3, the DNA is TGCGCCAGTTCCACGGGACATTCCTCCTACGAGCAGTACTTC. Together with reference TRBV5-1 and TRBJ2-7, the CDR3 gives the full variable domain: KAGVTQTPRYLIKTRGQQVTLSCSPISGHRSVSWYQQTPGQGLQFLFEYFSETQRNKGNFPGRFSGRQFSNSRSEMNVSTLELGDSALYLCASSTGHSSYEQYFGPGTRLTVT.